This T cell receptor beta chain was captured by sequencing in a study of T cells expressing NK-cell markers. Study at large: Researchers got TCR beta repertoires out of sorted CD3+CD56+NKG2C+, CD3+CD56+NKG2C- and CD3+CD56-NKG2C+ T cells. Among the eight sequenced donors, seven tested HCMV-seropositive and one tested seronegative. Regarding the study as a whole: The HCMV specificity of the expanded NKG2C+ T cell clones stayed unresolved.

Concerning this clonotype itself: Its antigen is undetermined.

Synthesis of TCR beta cDNA relied on 5'RACE template switching carrying UMIs. With the 5' RACE reads reprocessed, TCRdb shows one record per CDR3 protein and no DNA. The ten top clones account for around 10%, within a sample of roughly 390,000 distinct CDR3 sequences. Germline V lookup: CDR1 MNHNY, CDR2 SVGAGI (reference sequence). This CDR3 region has 14 residues. The sample was blood T cells: a sorted CD56 or NKG2C T cell subset, CD4+ or CD8+ T cells, or bulk PBMC T cells (not recorded which). The TCR sequence derives from a woman aged 45-65 years in good health. The chain employs TRBV6-6 and TRBJ2-1; the TRBD1 assignment by TCRdb is unverifiable without DNA. The CDR3 here is CASSLEPQGNEQFF.